This passage covers 28 T cell receptor beta chains from one sample sequenced in a study of blood T cell repertoires in COVID-19. Sequencing was performed with immunoSEQ multiplex PCR; in TCRdb, only in-frame clones are kept and a portion is missing. The sample yields about 260,000 clones, 75% to 90% seen once. The specimen sequenced was peripheral blood. These receptor sequences come from a man between 60 and 75 years old who had recovered from COVID-19.

The V and J genes are TRBV7-9 and TRBJ2-1; the match to TRBD2 covers 7 bases. Germline V CDR1 and CDR2: SEHNR, FQNEAQ (reference sequence). This CDR3 has 15 residues. V lost 5 bases to trimming and J lost 7 bases; unmatched junction nucleotides: 11. CDR3 sequence: CASSPDGTTLNEQFF. CDR3 DNA: TGTGCCAGCAGCCCCGACGGGACTACACTAAATGAGCAGTTCTTC.

The V gene is TRBV27, the J gene TRBJ1-6; no firm D call. This CDR3 region has 15 residues. CDR1 is MNHEY, CDR2 SMNVEV, per germline (reference sequence). The V and J ends lost 2 bases and 0 bases respectively, with 5 bases between them. CDR3 protein: CASSLVGSYNSPLHF. CDR3 DNA: TGTGCCAGCAGTTTAGTCGGCTCCTATAATTCACCCCTCCACTTT.

This rearrangement joins TRBV18 to TRBJ2-5; weak D call: TRBD2 (5 bases). The CDR3 loop spans 13 amino acids. Germline V gene lookup returns CDR1 KGHSH and CDR2 LQKENI. V lost 4 bases to trimming and J lost 5 bases, with 11 bases between them. The CDR3 spells CASSLKGGETQYF. The CDR3 region has the DNA TGTGCCAGCTCACTAAAAGGCGGGGAGACCCAGTACTTC.

The V call is TRBV18, the J call TRBJ1-5; D unresolved. V was trimmed by 6 bases and J by 2 bases, leaving 14 bases between them. The CDR3 runs to 15 residues. CDR1 and CDR2 from the germline V gene are KGHSH and LQKENI. The CDR3 DNA reads TGTGCCAGCTCTAGCGCGGGCCGCGGCAATCAGCCCCAGCATTTT. Its translation: CASSSAGRGNQPQHF.

The chain uses TRBV7-8 and TRBJ1-1; D might be TRBD1 (6 bases). Germline values: CDR1 SGHVS, CDR2 FQNEAQ. Trimming stripped 3 bases from V and 1 base from J, with 9 bases between. The CDR3 totals 14 residues. CDR3 amino acids: CASSFGQRNTEAFF. The CDR3 bases are TGTGCCAGCAGCTTTGGACAGAGGAACACTGAAGCTTTCTTT.

This chain joins TRBV13 and TRBJ2-5, with TRBD1 matching 9 bases. The CDR3 spans 16 residues. Trimming took 2 bases from V and 4 from J; bases not matched to a gene: 8. CDR1 PRHDT and CDR2 FYEKMQ come from the germline V gene (reference sequence). The DNA for the CDR3 is TGTGCCAGCAGCTTATACAGGGGGCGAGAGGGAGAGACCCAGTACTTC. Translated, it gives CASSLYRGREGETQYF. Full variable domain (outside the CDR3, taken from reference TRBV13 and TRBJ2-5): AAGVIQSPRHLIKEKRETATLKCYPIPRHDTVYWYQQGPGQDPQFLISFYEKMQSDKGSIPDRFSAQQFSDYHSELNMSSLELGDSALYFCASSLYRGREGETQYFGPGTRLLVL.

V gene TRBV18 combines with J gene TRBJ2-1, with D hard to call. The ends were cut back, 9 bases at V and 0 bases at J, with 12 bases in the middle. Germline CDR1 reads KGHSH; CDR2 reads LQKENI. The CDR3 has 14 amino acids. CDR3 sequence: CASGGQNSYNEQFF. The CDR3, as DNA: TGTGCCAGTGGCGGCCAGAACTCCTACAATGAGCAGTTCTTC.

The V call is TRBV5-1, the J call TRBJ2-5; 13 bases match TRBD2. Germline V lookup: CDR1 SGHRS, CDR2 YFSETQ. This CDR3 contains 20 residues. With 4 bases clipped from V and 5 bases from J, the junction kept 20 bases outside the gene matches. CDR3 DNA sequence: TGCGCCAGCAGCCTCCTCGGGGCCGGACTAGCGGGAGTGGGGGTTGAGACCCAGTACTTC. This gives the protein CASSLLGAGLAGVGVETQYF.

The chain recombines TRBV27 with TRBJ2-3, with D perhaps matching TRBD2 (6 bases). The germline V and J ends were trimmed by 6 bases and 2 bases, with 15 bases remaining between them. The CDR3 is made up of 15 amino acids. Germline V gene data show CDR1 as MNHEY and CDR2 as SMNVEV (reference sequence). CDR3 residues: CASRLGTSLTDTQYF. The CDR3 region has the DNA TGTGCCAGCAGACTCGGGACTTCCCTCACAGATACGCAGTATTTT.

The V and J genes are TRBV11-2 and TRBJ2-4, with TRBD1 matching over 7 bases. The germline V gene has CDR1 SGHAT and CDR2 FQNNGV. V shed 4 bases and J 4 bases; nucleotides not matched to a gene: 4. This CDR3 has 14 residues. CDR3 sequence reads: CASSSRDRKNIQYF. The CDR3 nucleotides are TGTGCCAGCAGCTCCAGGGACAGAAAAAACATTCAGTACTTC.

The rearrangement joins TRBV19 to TRBJ1-2, with a weak D call TRBD1 (5 bases). CDR3 length equals 13 residues. The ends were cut back, 5 bases at V and 8 bases at J, with 15 bases in the middle. Germline V gene data show CDR1 as LNHDA and CDR2 as SQIVND (reference sequence). CDR3 DNA: TGTGCCAGTAGTCCAGGCAGGGCCTTCGGCTACACCTTC. As protein: CASSPGRAFGYTF.

On this clone: Other DNA variants within this sample encode the same CDR3. The chain carries TRBV28 and TRBJ2-7, with D perhaps matching TRBD1 (5 bases). This CDR3 comprises 12 residues. V gave up 2 bases and J gave up 3 bases, with 5 bases separating them. Per the germline V gene, CDR1 is MDHEN and CDR2 is SYDVKM. The CDR3 loop reads CASSLQGYEQYF. CDR3 bases: TGTGCCAGCAGTTTACAGGGCTACGAGCAGTACTTC.

CDR3 protein: CASSEVIGDGYTF. The CDR3 DNA is TGTGCCAGCAGTGAAGTGATAGGAGATGGCTACACCTTC. The chain couples TRBV6-1 to TRBJ1-2, with no clear D. CDR3 length: 13 residues. V was pared by 1 base and J by 6 bases, with 9 bases between. Germline CDR1 is MNHNS and CDR2 is SASEGT.

The rearrangement uses TRBV28 and TRBJ2-3; D is undetermined. Trimming removed 3 bases from V and 1 base from J, with 5 bases in between. Germline V CDR1 and CDR2: MDHEN, SYDVKM. This CDR3 spans 13 amino acids. This CDR3 is CASSLSGTDTQYF. The CDR3, as DNA: TGTGCCAGCAGTTTGAGTGGCACAGATACGCAGTATTTT.

The chain recombines TRBV5-1 with TRBJ2-2, with D hard to call. The CDR3 totals 16 residues. Germline V gene lookup returns CDR1 SGHRS and CDR2 YFSETQ. Trimming cost V 4 bases and J 0 bases, with 13 bases left between them. The CDR3 reads CASSAGAAANTGELFF. CDR3 sequence (DNA): TGCGCCAGCAGCGCCGGTGCGGCCGCGAACACCGGGGAGCTGTTTTTT.

V gene TRBV6-5 combines with J gene TRBJ1-5; TRBD1 aligns across 7 bases. The V segment lost 4 bases and the J segment 7 bases; nucleotides outside the gene matches: 7. Germline CDR1 and CDR2: MNHEY and SVGAGI. The CDR3 is made up of 14 amino acids. In DNA form, the CDR3 reads TGTGCCAGCAGTTCCGACAGGGAAATACAGCCCCAGCATTTT. Translating it yields CASSSDREIQPQHF.

The genes are TRBV7-5 and TRBJ2-7; the DNA was not compared with TRBD1, the D call given in the table. TRBV7-5 is a recognized pseudogene. CDR3 length: 14 amino acids. The CDR3 DNA reads as TGTGTCAGAAGCCGATCCCTGGGCCCGTACGAGCAGTACTTC. This codes for CVRSRSLGPYEQYF.

The CDR3 region has the DNA TGCGCCAGCATCCTATTAGTGGGACAGGGGGAAGGTAGCACTGAAGCTTTCTTT. Amino acid sequence: CASILLVGQGEGSTEAFF. The V gene is TRBV10-1, the J gene TRBJ1-1; 11 bases fit TRBD1. Germline CDR1 is WNHNN and CDR2 is SYGVQD (reference sequence). The CDR3 has 18 amino acids. After removal of 7 bases from V and 4 bases from J, the junction contained 17 bases not matched to a gene.

This clone has a handful of counts. Here the CDR3 reads CASTNWGGDPEAFF. CDR3 sequence (DNA): TGTGCCAGTACCAACTGGGGGGGTGACCCTGAAGCTTTCTTT. The chain employs TRBV19 and TRBJ1-1; a possible D gene is TRBD1 (5 bases). Germline V gives CDR1 LNHDA, CDR2 SQIVND (reference sequence). V was shortened by 7 bases and J by 6 bases, with 18 bases between the two germline ends. This CDR3 is built from 14 residues.

This clone occurred once. The chain couples TRBV18 to TRBJ2-5, with TRBD2 matching 13 bases. V shed 3 bases, J shed 5 bases, and the junction held 3 bases outside the gene matches. The length of the CDR3 is 15 residues. Looked up from germline, CDR1 is KGHSH and CDR2 is LQKENI. DNA for the CDR3: TGTGCCAGCTCACCGCGGACTAGCGGGAGTGAGACCCAGTACTTC. This gives the protein CASSPRTSGSETQYF.

This clone has only a few counts. The chain couples TRBV14 to TRBJ1-6; 7 nucleotides agree with TRBD1. Germline V gene data show CDR1 as SGHDN and CDR2 as FVKESK. V shed 4 bases and J 3 bases; nucleotides not matched to a gene: 3. This CDR3 is built from 15 residues. The CDR3 sequence: CASSPGDSYNSPLHF. In DNA form, the CDR3 reads TGTGCCAGCAGCCCGGGGGACAGCTATAATTCACCCCTCCACTTT.

This chain joins TRBV6-4 and TRBJ1-5; maybe TRBD1 (5 bases). Germline V gene data show CDR1 as MRHNA and CDR2 as SNTAGT. The CDR3 has 18 amino acids. Deletions cut 6 bases from V and 0 bases from J, with 21 bases between. The CDR3 sequence: CASRPRDLGLHSNQPQHF. The DNA of the CDR3 is TGTGCCAGCAGGCCCCGGGACTTGGGCCTCCATAGCAATCAGCCCCAGCATTTT.

This clone was observed a few times. The chain uses TRBV5-1 and TRBJ1-6, with D possibly being TRBD1 (6 bases). V was clipped by 0 bases and J by 6 bases, with 7 bases between them. CDR1 and CDR2 (germline): SGHRS, YFSETQ. The CDR3 spans 14 residues. The CDR3 region has the DNA TGCGCCAGCAGCTTGGAACAGGGTAATTCACCCCTCCACTTT. It translates to CASSLEQGNSPLHF.

V is TRBV19 and J is TRBJ1-2; 7 bases are a match to TRBD1. Germline V CDR1 and CDR2: LNHDA, SQIVND (reference sequence). Unmatched junction bases numbered 10, after V lost 7 bases and J lost 2 bases. The CDR3 is 15 residues long. CDR3 residues: CASTEFRGRNYGYTF. CDR3 nucleotides: TGTGCCAGTACCGAATTTAGGGGGCGCAACTATGGCTACACCTTC.

This sequence joins TRBV2 and TRBJ1-2; TRBD1 is a possible D gene (5 bases). The CDR3 has 16 residues. In germline, CDR1 is SNHLY, CDR2 FYNNEI. V dropped 4 bases and J dropped 0 bases, with 15 bases sitting between them. CDR3 sequence (DNA): TGTGCCAGCAGTGGACGCGGGACCGCACCTAACTATGGCTACACCTTC. Protein: CASSGRGTAPNYGYTF.

This clone was seen a handful of times. This chain uses TRBV9 with TRBJ1-2; maybe TRBD1 (6 bases). The CDR3 runs 14 residues. The V end lost 3 bases, the J end lost 6 bases, and 15 bases lay between the germline ends. CDR1 and CDR2 from the germline V gene are SGDLS and YYNGEE. CDR3 in DNA: TGTGCCAGCAGCGCCCGGGTGGGGGCGGATGGCTACACCTTC. Its protein product is CASSARVGADGYTF.

J is TRBJ2-3 and V is TRBV3-1 (or the pseudogene TRBV3-2); D possibly corresponds to TRBD2 (7 bases). CDR3 size: 15 residues. The ends were cut back, 1 base at V and 4 bases at J, with 12 bases in the middle. Germline V lookup: CDR1 LGHDT, CDR2 YNNKEL (reference sequence). The CDR3 reads CASSQAGGAADTQYF. CDR3 in DNA: TGTGCCAGCAGCCAAGCTGGGGGGGCGGCAGATACGCAGTATTTT.

This sequence joins TRBV11-3 and TRBJ2-3; TRBD2 matches at 11 bases. Germline V gives CDR1 SGHNT, CDR2 YENEEA. V lost 5 bases, J lost 4 bases, and 8 bases stayed unmatched. The CDR3 totals 16 residues. The CDR3: CASSPLAGGRADTQYF. Here the CDR3 DNA reads TGTGCCAGCAGCCCATTAGCGGGGGGGCGGGCAGATACGCAGTATTTT.